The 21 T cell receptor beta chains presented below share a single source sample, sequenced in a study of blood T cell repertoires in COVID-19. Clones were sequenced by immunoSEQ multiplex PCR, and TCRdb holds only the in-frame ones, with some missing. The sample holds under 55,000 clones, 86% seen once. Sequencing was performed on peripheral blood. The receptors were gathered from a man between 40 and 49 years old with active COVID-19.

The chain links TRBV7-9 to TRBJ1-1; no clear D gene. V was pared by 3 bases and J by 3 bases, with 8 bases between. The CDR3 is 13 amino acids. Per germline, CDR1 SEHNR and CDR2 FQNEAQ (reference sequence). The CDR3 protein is CASSFAQHTEAFF. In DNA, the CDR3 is TGTGCCAGCAGCTTTGCACAGCACACTGAAGCTTTCTTT.

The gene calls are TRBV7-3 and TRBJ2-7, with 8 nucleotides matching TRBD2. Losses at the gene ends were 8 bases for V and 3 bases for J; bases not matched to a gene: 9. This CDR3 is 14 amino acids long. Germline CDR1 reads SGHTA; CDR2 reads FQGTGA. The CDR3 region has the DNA TGTGCCAGCTCTCGAGCGGGAGATAGCTACGAGCAGTACTTC. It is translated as CASSRAGDSYEQYF.

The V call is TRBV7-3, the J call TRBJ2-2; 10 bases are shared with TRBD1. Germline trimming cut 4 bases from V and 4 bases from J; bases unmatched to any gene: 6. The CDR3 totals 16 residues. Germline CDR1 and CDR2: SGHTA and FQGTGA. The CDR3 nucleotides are TGTGCCAGCAGCTCCCGACAGGGGGCGGGCACCGGGGAGCTGTTTTTT. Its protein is CASSSRQGAGTGELFF. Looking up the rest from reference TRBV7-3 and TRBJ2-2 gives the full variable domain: GAGVSQTPSNKVTEKGKYVELRCDPISGHTALYWYRQSLGQGPEFLIYFQGTGAADDSGLPNDRFFAVRPEGSVSTLKIQRTERGDSAVYLCASSSRQGAGTGELFFGEGSRLTVL.

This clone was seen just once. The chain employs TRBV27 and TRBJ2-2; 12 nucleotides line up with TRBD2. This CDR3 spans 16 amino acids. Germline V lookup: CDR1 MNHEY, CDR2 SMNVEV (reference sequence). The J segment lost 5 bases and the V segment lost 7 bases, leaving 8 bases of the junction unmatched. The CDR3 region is CASNPTSGSQTGELFF. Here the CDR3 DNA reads TGTGCCAGCAATCCGACTAGCGGGAGTCAGACCGGGGAGCTGTTTTTT.

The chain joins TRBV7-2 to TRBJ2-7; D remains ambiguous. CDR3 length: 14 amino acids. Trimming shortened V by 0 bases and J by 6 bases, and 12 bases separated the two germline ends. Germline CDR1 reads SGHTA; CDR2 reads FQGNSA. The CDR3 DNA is TGTGCCAGCAGCTTAGCTCCTAGGTTGGGCGAGCAGTACTTC. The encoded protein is CASSLAPRLGEQYF.

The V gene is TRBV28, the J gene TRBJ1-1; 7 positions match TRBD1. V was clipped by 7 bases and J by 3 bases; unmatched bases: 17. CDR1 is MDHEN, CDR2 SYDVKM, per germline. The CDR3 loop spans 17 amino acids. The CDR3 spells CASTYWVTDRLDTEAFF. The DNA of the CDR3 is TGTGCCAGCACCTATTGGGTCACGGACAGGCTCGACACTGAAGCTTTCTTT.

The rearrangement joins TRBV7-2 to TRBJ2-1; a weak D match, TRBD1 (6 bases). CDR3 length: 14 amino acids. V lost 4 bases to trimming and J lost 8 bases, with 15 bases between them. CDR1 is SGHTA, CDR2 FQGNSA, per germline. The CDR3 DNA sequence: TGTGCCAGCAGCTCTCCCGGGACATTGGATGAGCAGTTCTTC. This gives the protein CASSSPGTLDEQFF.

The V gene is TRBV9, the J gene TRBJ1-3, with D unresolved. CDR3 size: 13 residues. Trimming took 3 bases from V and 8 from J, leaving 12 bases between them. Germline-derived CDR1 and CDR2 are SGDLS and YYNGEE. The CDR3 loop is CASSARPLDTIYF. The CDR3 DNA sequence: TGTGCCAGCAGCGCCCGACCGCTAGACACCATATATTTT.

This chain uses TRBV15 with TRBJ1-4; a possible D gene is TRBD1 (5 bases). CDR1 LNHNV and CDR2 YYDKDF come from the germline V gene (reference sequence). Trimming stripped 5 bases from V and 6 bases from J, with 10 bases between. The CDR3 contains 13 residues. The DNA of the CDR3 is TGTGCCACCAGCCCCGGGACTGATGAAAAACTGTTTTTT. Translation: CATSPGTDEKLFF. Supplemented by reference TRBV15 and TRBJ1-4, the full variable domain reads DAMVIQNPRYQVTQFGKPVTLSCSQTLNHNVMYWYQQKSSQAPKLLFHYYDKDFNNEADTPDNFQSRRPNTSFCFLDIRSPGLGDTAMYLCATSPGTDEKLFFGSGTQLSVL.

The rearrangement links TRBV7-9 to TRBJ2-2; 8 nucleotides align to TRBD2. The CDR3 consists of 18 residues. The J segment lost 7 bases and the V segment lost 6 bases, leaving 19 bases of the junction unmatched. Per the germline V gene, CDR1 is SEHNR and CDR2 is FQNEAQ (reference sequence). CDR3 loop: CASSPGLARFFPDGELFF. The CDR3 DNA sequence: TGTGCCAGCAGTCCAGGACTAGCCCGCTTCTTCCCGGACGGGGAGCTGTTTTTT. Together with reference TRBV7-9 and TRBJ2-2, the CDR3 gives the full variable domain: DTGVSQNPRHKITKRGQNVTFRCDPISEHNRLYWYRQTLGQGPEFLTYFQNEAQLEKSRLLSDRFSAERPKGSFSTLEIQRTEQGDSAMYLCASSPGLARFFPDGELFFGEGSRLTVL.

This chain's CDR3 is CASSYHSGGNTEAFF. CDR3 sequence (DNA): TGTGCCAGCAGCTACCATTCCGGAGGTAACACTGAAGCTTTCTTT. The rearrangement links TRBV11-2 to TRBJ1-1, with unresolved D. Trimming removed 4 bases at V and 2 bases at J, with 14 bases between. Germline V CDR1 and CDR2: SGHAT, FQNNGV. This CDR3 is 15 amino acids long.

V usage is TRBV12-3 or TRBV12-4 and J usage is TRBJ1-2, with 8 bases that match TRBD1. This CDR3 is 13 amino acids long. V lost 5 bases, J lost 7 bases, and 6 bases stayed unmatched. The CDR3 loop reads CASSPSGGSGYTF. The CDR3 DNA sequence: TGTGCCAGCAGTCCCTCAGGGGGCTCTGGCTACACCTTC.

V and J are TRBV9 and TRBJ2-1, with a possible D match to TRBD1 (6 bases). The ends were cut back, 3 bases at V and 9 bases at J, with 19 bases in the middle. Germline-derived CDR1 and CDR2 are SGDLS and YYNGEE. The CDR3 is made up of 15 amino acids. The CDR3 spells CASSEGDGTSAEQFF. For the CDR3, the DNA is TGTGCCAGCAGCGAGGGGGACGGGACCTCCGCTGAGCAGTTCTTC.

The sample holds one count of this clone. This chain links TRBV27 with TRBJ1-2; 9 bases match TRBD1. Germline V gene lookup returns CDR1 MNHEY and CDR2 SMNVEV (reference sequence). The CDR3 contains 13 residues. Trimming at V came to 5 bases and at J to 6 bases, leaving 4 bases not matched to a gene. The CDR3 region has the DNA TGTGCCAGCAGTCTCGACAGGGGGAATGGCTACACCTTC. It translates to CASSLDRGNGYTF.

This CDR3 reads CASSLSLGAYNEQFF. The CDR3 DNA reads as TGTGCCAGCAGTTTATCTCTGGGGGCGTACAATGAGCAGTTCTTC. J is TRBJ2-1 and V is TRBV27, with a possible D match to TRBD1 (6 bases). Trimming shortened V by 0 bases and J by 4 bases, and 10 bases separated the two germline ends. Germline V CDR1 and CDR2: MNHEY, SMNVEV (reference sequence). This CDR3 is 15 amino acids long.

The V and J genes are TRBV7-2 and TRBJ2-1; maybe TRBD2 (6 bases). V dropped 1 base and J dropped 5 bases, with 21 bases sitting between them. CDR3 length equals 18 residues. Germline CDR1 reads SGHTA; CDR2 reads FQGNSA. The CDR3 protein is CASSLGVVRETGNNEQFF. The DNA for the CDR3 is TGTGCCAGCAGCTTAGGTGTAGTTCGGGAGACGGGGAACAATGAGCAGTTCTTC.

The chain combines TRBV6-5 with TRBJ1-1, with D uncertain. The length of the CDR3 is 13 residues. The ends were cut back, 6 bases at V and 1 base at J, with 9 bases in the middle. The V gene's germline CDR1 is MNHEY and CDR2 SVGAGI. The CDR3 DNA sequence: TGTGCCAGCAGCCTCATGAGGAACACTGAAGCTTTCTTT. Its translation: CASSLMRNTEAFF.

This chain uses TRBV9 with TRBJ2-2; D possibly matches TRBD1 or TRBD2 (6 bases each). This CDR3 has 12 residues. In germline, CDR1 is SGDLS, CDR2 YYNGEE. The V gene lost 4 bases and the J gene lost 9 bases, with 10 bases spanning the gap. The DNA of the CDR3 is TGTGCCAGCAGCCTAGGGGGGCGGGAGCTGTTTTTT. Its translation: CASSLGGRELFF.

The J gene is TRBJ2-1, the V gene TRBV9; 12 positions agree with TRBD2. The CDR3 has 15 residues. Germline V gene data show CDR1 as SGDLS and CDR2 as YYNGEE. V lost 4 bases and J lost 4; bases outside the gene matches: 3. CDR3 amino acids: CASSSTSGRYNEQFF. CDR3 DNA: TGTGCCAGCAGCTCCACTAGCGGGAGGTACAATGAGCAGTTCTTC.

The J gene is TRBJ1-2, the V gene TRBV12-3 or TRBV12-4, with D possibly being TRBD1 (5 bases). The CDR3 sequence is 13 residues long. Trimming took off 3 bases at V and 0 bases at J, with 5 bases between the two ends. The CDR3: CASSLGPNYGYTF. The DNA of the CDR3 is TGTGCCAGCAGTTTGGGGCCTAACTATGGCTACACCTTC.

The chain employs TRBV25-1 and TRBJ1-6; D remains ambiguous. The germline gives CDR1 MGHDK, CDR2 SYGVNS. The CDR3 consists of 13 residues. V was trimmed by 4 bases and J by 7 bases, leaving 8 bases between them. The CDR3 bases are TGTGCCAGCAGTGCGAGCTACAATTCACCCCTCCACTTT. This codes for CASSASYNSPLHF.